This T cell receptor beta chain is from a study of shared clonotypes between healthy human individuals. Turning to the study itself: A donor's plate count was three for CD4 naive and three for CD4 memory; CD8 naive had two and CD8 memory one.

Generated by immunoSEQ multiplex PCR, the TCRdb table keeps only in-frame clones and is missing some. The sample has millions of clones, about 95% seen once; the top ten hold about 1.1%. Findings and limits, study-wide: In this cohort, only blood was sampled, and tissue repertoires likely differ.

The naive CD8 subset, CD45RO-negative cells positively selected for CCR7, excluded terminally differentiated effector memory CD45RA+ cells. Donors, without exception, were Caucasian adults residing in Nashville, Tennessee. On this clone: Its matching antigen is unknown. This sample includes further DNA sequences coding for the same CDR3.

This CDR3 is 14 amino acids long. With 2 bases removed from V and 2 bases from J, the gap between germline ends came to 11 bases. Germline CDR1 SGHNT, CDR2 YYREEE (reference sequence). The TCR originated in a man between 18 and 35 years old in good health. The chain recombines TRBV5-4 with TRBJ2-7, with a tentative D call TRBD1 (7 bases). The sequencing sample was made of naive CD8+ T cells sorted from blood. CDR3 residues: CASSFQGGTYEQYF. The CDR3 bases are TGTGCCAGCAGCTTCCAGGGGGGCACCTACGAGCAGTACTTC. The full variable domain, completed using reference TRBV5-4 and TRBJ2-7, is ETGVTQSPTHLIKTRGQQVTLRCSSQSGHNTVSWYQQALGQGPQFIFQYYREEENGRGNFPPRFSGLQFPNYSSELNVNALELDDSALYLCASSFQGGTYEQYFGPGTRLTVT.